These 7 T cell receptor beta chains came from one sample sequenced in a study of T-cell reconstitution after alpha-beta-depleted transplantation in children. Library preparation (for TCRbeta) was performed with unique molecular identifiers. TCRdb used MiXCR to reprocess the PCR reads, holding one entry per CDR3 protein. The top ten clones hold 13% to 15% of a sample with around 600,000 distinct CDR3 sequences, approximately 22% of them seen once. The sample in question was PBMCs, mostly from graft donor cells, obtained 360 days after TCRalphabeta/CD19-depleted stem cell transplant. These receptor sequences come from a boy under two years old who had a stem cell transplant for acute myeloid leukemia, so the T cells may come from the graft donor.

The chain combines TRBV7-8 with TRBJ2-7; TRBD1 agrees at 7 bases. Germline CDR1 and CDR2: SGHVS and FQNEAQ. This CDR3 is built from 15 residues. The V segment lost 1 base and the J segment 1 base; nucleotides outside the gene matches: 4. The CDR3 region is CASSLGGTDSYEQYF. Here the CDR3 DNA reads TGTGCCAGCAGCTTAGGAGGGACAGATTCCTACGAGCAGTACTTC. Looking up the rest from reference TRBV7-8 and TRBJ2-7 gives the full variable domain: GAGVSQSPRYKVAKRGQDVALRCDPISGHVSLFWYQQALGQGPEFLTYFQNEAQLDKSGLPSDRFFAERPEGSVSTLKIQRTQQEDSAVYLCASSLGGTDSYEQYFGPGTRLTVT.

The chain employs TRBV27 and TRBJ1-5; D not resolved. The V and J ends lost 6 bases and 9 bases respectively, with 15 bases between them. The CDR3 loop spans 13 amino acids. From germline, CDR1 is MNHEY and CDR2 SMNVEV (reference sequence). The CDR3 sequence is CASSSDMFSPQHF. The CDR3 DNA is TGTGCCAGCAGCTCAGACATGTTTTCGCCCCAGCATTTT.

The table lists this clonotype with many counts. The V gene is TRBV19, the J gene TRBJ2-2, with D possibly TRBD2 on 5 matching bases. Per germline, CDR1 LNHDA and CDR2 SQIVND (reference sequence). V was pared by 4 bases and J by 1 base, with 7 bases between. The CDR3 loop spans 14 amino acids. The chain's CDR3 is CASSKGGNTGELFF. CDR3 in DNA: TGTGCCAGTAGTAAAGGAGGGAACACCGGGGAGCTGTTTTTT. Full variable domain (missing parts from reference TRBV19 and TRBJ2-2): DGGITQSPKYLFRKEGQNVTLSCEQNLNHDAMYWYRQDPGQGLRLIYYSQIVNDFQKGDIAEGYSVSREKKESFPLTVTSAQKNPTAFYLCASSKGGNTGELFFGEGSRLTVL.

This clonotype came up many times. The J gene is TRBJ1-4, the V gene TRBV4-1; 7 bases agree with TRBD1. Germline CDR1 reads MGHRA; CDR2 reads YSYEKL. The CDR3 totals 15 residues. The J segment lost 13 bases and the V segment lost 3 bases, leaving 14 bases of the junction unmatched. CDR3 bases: TGCGCCAGCAGCCAGGGGACAGTCGAGGGGGAACGACTGTTTTTT. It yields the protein CASSQGTVEGERLFF.

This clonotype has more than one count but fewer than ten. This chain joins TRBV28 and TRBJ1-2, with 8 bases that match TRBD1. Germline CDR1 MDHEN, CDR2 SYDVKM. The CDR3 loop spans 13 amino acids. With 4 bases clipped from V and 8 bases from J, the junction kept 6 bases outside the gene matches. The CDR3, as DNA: TGTGCCAGCAGTTCCTCAGGGGGCGGAGGCTACACCTTC. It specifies CASSSSGGGGYTF.

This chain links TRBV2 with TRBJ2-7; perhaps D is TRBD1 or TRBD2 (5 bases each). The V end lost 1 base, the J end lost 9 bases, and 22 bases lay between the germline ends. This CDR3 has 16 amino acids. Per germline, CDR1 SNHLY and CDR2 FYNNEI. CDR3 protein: CASSEDATPGPFLQYV. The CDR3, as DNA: TGTGCCAGCAGTGAAGACGCCACTCCGGGACCGTTCTTGCAGTACGTC.

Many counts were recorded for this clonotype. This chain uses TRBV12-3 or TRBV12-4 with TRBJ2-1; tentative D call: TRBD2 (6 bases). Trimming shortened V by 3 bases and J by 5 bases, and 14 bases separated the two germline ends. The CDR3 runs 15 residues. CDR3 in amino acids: CASSFRGNEHNEQFF. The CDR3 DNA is TGTGCCAGCAGTTTTCGGGGGAATGAACACAATGAGCAGTTCTTC.